The TCR beta chain described here comes from a study of cytomegalovirus exposure and HLA in healthy donors (dated by TCRdb to 2016 to 2017). Study-level background: An earlier analysis of some 500 of the donors reported approximately 300 Gb of sequence data and 117 million unique TCR beta sequences from some 180 million T cells. Approximately 310 gigabases of sequencing data and 70 million to 100 million unique TCR sequences were included in an early release covering about 600 HLA-typed donors. Of the roughly 400 genotyped donors, 65% to 90% were placed in the genetic ancestry cluster associated with self-reported Caucasian donors. The aim of the study was to test whether cataloging public T cell receptors could identify signatures of past pathogen exposure. The study used immunosequencing to profile the T cell repertoires of several hundred subjects and linked those repertoires to cytomegalovirus serostatus. A separate validation cohort of roughly 110 different subjects was used in addition to the roughly 700-subject first cohort. High-throughput TCR immunosequencing, statistical association of individual TCRs with disease status, and machine learning were combined to predict cytomegalovirus infection status. To study patterns of TCR occurrence, a later analysis re-analyzed previously published TCR beta repertoires from 666 donors and added high-resolution HLA genotyping. Rather than drawing on any new phenotypic data, the later analysis identified candidate immune exposures from TCR beta sequences and the way those sequences occurred across donors. In an earlier analysis of about 590 of the donors, high-throughput TCR beta sequencing was used to judge whether each TCR beta V gene segment behaved as functional or pseudogenic. Alongside the repertoire data, information on donor age, sex, ethnicity and CMV serostatus was compiled. A later genetic analysis took genome-wide SNP genotypes for about three fifths of the roughly 670 donors and used that subset as a discovery cohort. All discovery cohort repertoires had been generated using a single sequencing platform. HLA typing included class I and class II loci at four-digit resolution. The number of typed donors differed by locus: about 620-640 for A, B, C, DRB1 and DQB1; approximately 540 for DQA1; 606 for DPA1; and about 470 for DPB1. Four to six DR-DQ haplotypes were handled as single units for association and clustering, since linkage in the cohort was strong. Among around 400 genotyped donors of the cohort, an average of around 240,000 unique TCR beta nucleotide sequences was sequenced per donor, of which about 18% were non-productive.

General findings and caveats noted by the study authors: It was suggested by the authors that the approach could potentially be generalized to other disease states and immunological phenotypes. In both the original and validation cohorts, the classifier was reported to diagnose cytomegalovirus status with high specificity and sensitivity. Strong co-occurrence of HLA alleles, especially DR and DQ, made assigning TCR associations to individual alleles difficult. A further reported finding was that TCR beta sequences accurately predicted the HLA-A and HLA-B alleles for most subjects in the first cohort. In an earlier analysis of approximately 590 of the donors, most TCR beta V segments were observed in productive rearrangements about 90% or about 30% of the time, broadly matching IMGT annotations. According to a later analysis, most CMV-associated TCR beta chains appeared to be HLA-restricted, and the HLA associations seemed to be driven largely by CMV exposure. Across donors, most TCR sequences were observed very rarely, whereas some public TCRs were present in many individuals. Some IMGT-functional V segments, including TRBV6-2 and TRBV6-3, could not be distinguished by the 87-base-pair reads and were therefore excluded. In the study, some 160 TCR beta chains were listed as associated with cytomegalovirus. Seventeen rarely observed V segments, including chromosome 9 orphons, were excluded from the earlier analysis of some 590 of the donors because counts were too low. Compared with equally common non-associated chains, HLA-associated TCR beta chains in a later analysis were more clonally expanded and had lower generation probabilities. A cluster of highly shared sequence variants was judged likely to be a technical artifact of the sequencing pipeline. Linkage disequilibrium might explain the correlated functional status among segregating V segments, but an unknown experimental factor could not be excluded. Because HLA typing was missing for some donors at each locus, association tests included only the typed subset. At a false discovery rate of 0.05, a later analysis linked some 17,000 TCR beta sequences to specific HLA alleles. Immune exposure information for the cohort was limited to CMV serostatus. Three of the identified cytomegalovirus-associated TCR beta chains were confirmed in vitro to be specific for cytomegalovirus antigens. In a later analysis, the rate of TCR association differed among HLA loci, with DRB1 alleles having the most associated TCRs and HLA-C alleles having the fewest. Roughly uniform sequencing depth across donors was assumed in presence/absence analyses, although this assumption may not hold. A later analysis reported that several top co-occurrence clusters appeared linked to parvovirus B19, influenza, CMV and Epstein-Barr virus. In a later genetic analysis, a missense DCLRE1C variant was associated with V-gene and J-gene trimming of TCR beta chains, and the association was replicated in an independent cohort. In this cohort, only TCR beta chains were sequenced, and detectable features were limited by the absence of alpha or paired-chain data. In a later genetic analysis, fewer N-insertions in productive TCRs were reported among donors in an Asian-associated ancestry cluster than the roughly 700-donor mean.

The CDR3 numbers 15 residues from cysteine through phenylalanine. Only CDR3 DNA is held: 45 bases, read in frame from base 1. V loses 0 bases, J loses 2 bases, and the germline ends lie 7 bases apart. CDR1 and CDR2, looked up from the germline V gene, are SGHTA and FQGNSA. Regarding this clone: It lacks a known antigen. No base-level quality is on record; no much larger clone is a single base apart.

Library prep was done by the immunoSEQ multiplex PCR assay. The multiplex PCR relied on a mix of 60 forward primers for TCR Vbeta segments and 13 reverse primers for TCR Jbeta segments. A multiplex PCR assay on genomic DNA amplified the CDR3 region of rearranged TCR beta genes. The Illumina HiSeq System was used to sequence the amplified TCR beta libraries as 87-base-pair reads. The paper's processing steps were these. Across the 700 or so repertoires, a later analysis counted 80 million or so unique TCR beta chains, 9.5 million to 13 million of which were shared by at least two donors. Raw reads were error-corrected and collapsed into unique sequences by a nearest-neighbor algorithm in which closely related sequences were merged to remove PCR and sequencing errors. To assign V, D and J gene segments, CDR3 sequences were aligned to IMGT reference sequences. For a sequence to be retained, at least a six-nucleotide match to both a V gene segment and a J gene segment was required. Rearrangements were called productive when the CDR3 lacked stop codons and stayed in frame with V and J; all others were non-productive. CDR3 was defined according to IMGT convention as the region running from the second conserved V-encoded cysteine to the conserved J-encoded phenylalanine. Sequences without an unambiguous match to a single V gene segment were excluded from the earlier analysis of several hundred of the donors. In an earlier analysis of roughly 500 of the donors, V segments were called functional above 56.7% productive rearrangements and were called segregating when the between-donor standard deviation exceeded 5%. To diagnose cytomegalovirus status from the catalog of TCR beta chain sequences, a statistical classification framework was built. V and J gene assignment, in a later analysis, came from comparing TCR nucleotide sequences with IMGT/GENE-DB human TR gene sequences. A later analysis assigned CDR3 sequences and most-parsimonious VDJ recombination scenarios with the TCRdist pipeline. In a later analysis, each TCR beta chain was defined by its CDR3 amino acid sequence together with its V-gene family, and reads lacking a unique V-gene family were excluded. As a way to deal with suspected cross-contamination and a sequencing artifact, a later analysis dropped approximately 590 nucleotide sequences that were highly shared and had low generation probability. In a later analysis, a clonal expansion index was calculated for each public chain from normalized within-repertoire ranks of inferred template counts. In a later analysis, generation probabilities were computed using a VDJ recombination model fitted to out-of-frame rearrangements, and the results were checked against IGoR. Hypergeometric tests were used in a later analysis to score TCR-TCR, TCR-HLA and TCR-CMV co-occurrence, with a repertoire-size bias correction applied to the TCR pairs. A later analysis estimated false discovery rates by permuting HLA or CMV assignments 20 times. A later analysis grouped co-occurring TCRs with DBSCAN, adding TCRdist sequence similarity when clustering within HLA-allele-positive subsets. Repertoires with fewer than 30,000 or more than 120,000 public chains, plus five repertoires with anomalous nucleotide sharing, were excluded from co-occurrence clustering. TCRdb carries this immuneACCESS record with in-frame sequences only. Its versions omit some clonotypes, under half of them owing to an unresolved V gene in the studies checked, with the rest unexplained. D and trimming come from the DNA, and the V and J calls and clone size come from that table. The sample table lists under 200,000 clones, 80% of them with a count of one. The ten largest account for roughly 1.9% of the sample.

In total, just over 650 healthy bone marrow donors made up the cohort. All cohort members were sampled while nominally healthy, although unrecorded immune exposures were likely present. CMV serostatus was positive for 250 to 300 and negative for about half of the roughly 700 cohort members, and was not recorded for this donor. A peripheral blood sample was collected from each donor, and TCR beta sequencing was performed on peripheral blood mononuclear cells. Genomic DNA was extracted from the blood cell samples with the Qiagen DNeasy Blood Extraction Kit. The sample taken for sequencing was PBMCs. The chain is encoded by TRBV7-2 joined to TRBJ1-4; TRBD1 is a weak D gene call, 5 bases matching. This sequence originates from a human donor in good health. The CDR3 region: CASSLAQVTNEKLFF. DNA sequence: TGTGCCAGCAGCTTAGCACAGGTTACTAATGAAAAACTGTTTTTT.